This T cell receptor (beta chain) originates from a study of CD8+CD57+ T cells in acquired aplastic anemia. Sequencing involved patients with CD8+CD57+ cell expansion previously shown by flow cytometry. Genomic DNA templated the TCR beta VDJ and CDR3 profiling. From the reads, TCRdb called clonotypes with MiXCR, one entry per CDR3 protein. The sample includes hundreds of thousands of distinct CDR3 sequences, 50% to 65% of them seen just once. This TCR was sampled from a human donor with aplastic anemia. Sequencing was carried out using sorted CD4+, CD8+, or CD8+CD57+ T cells (not recorded which) from PBMCs.

CDR3 DNA: TGTGCCAGCAGCCAGGGCCGCGGAGCTTTCTTT. This codes for CASSQGRGAFF. The rearrangement links TRBV12-3 or TRBV12-4 to TRBJ1-1, with a tentative D call TRBD1 (5 bases). The CDR3 sequence is 11 residues long. V was pared by 6 bases and J by 10 bases, with 12 bases between.